This TCR beta chain was sequenced in a study of cytomegalovirus exposure and HLA in healthy donors. Germline CDR1 is WSHSY and CDR2 is SAAADI. Trimming cost V 10 bases and J 3 bases; bases outside gene matches: 6. The CDR3 runs to 13 residues. 13 Jbeta primers and 60 Vbeta primers were used for the PCR. Method: immunoSEQ multiplex PCR; TCRdb's copy keeps in-frame clones and lacks some. The listing records roughly 220,000 clones. The study, taken as a whole, reports: Versus the roughly 700-donor mean, an Asian-associated ancestry cluster reportedly showed fewer N-insertions in a later analysis. Most CMV-associated TCR beta chains appeared HLA-restricted in a later analysis. Analyzed later, association rates of TCRs varied across HLA loci, with DRB1 most and HLA-C fewest.

Of note for this clone: Its antigen is undetermined.

The chain is built from TRBV10-2 and TRBJ1-5, with 7 bases aligning to TRBD1. The sample comprised PBMCs. This sequence originates from a girl aged 2-10 years in good health and CMV-seropositive. CDR3 amino acids: CATTDRINQPQHF. CDR3 sequence (DNA): TGCGCCACCACGGACAGGATCAATCAGCCCCAGCATTTT.